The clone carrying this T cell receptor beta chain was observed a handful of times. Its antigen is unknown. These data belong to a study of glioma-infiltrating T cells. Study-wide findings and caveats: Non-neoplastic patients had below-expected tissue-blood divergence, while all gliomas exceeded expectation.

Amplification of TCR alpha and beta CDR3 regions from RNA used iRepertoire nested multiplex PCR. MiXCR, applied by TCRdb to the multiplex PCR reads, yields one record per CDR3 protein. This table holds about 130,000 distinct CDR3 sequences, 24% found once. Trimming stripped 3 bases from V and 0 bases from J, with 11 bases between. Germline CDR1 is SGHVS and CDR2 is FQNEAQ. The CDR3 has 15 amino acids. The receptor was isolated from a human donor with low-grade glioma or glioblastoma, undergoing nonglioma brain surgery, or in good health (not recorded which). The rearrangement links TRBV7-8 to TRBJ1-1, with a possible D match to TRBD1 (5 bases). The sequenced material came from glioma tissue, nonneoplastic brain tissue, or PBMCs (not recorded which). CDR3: CASSFIGTMNTEAFF. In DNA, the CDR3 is TGTGCCAGCAGCTTTATAGGGACCATGAACACTGAAGCTTTCTTT.